These 28 T cell receptor beta chains were all obtained from the same sample, sequenced in a study of CD8 T cells in ankylosing spondylitis (dated 2017 in TCRdb). Receptor amplification or capture employed 5' RACE. TCRdb lists the instrument as Illumina HiSeq 2500. In TCRdb, the public reads were trimmed at Q25 with fastp and aligned with MiXCR, with productive beta chains retained. Rows matching on CDR3 protein sequence are summarized as one entry with the most common DNA and genes. The sample data list hundreds of thousands of distinct CDR3 sequences, and 25% to 30% of these were observed just once. The top ten hold 0.89% of the sample. Antigens for these TCRs are unknown. What the research found in general, with its limitations: Blood from ankylosing spondylitis patients appeared to be characterized by a TCR beta motif composed of eight highly homologous amino acid variants.

The sequenced material came from blood, either unsorted or a sorted T cell fraction (not recorded which). The receptor source for this set is a male donor with ankylosing spondylitis.

This clonotype showed up just a few times. The chain links TRBV18 to TRBJ2-1; D ambiguous. Trimming stripped 2 bases from V and 5 bases from J, with 4 bases between. Germline V gene sequence: CDR1 KGHSH, CDR2 LQKENI. This CDR3 has 12 amino acids. CDR3 DNA: TGTGCCAGCTCACCATACGACAATGAGCAGTTCTTC. Its translation is CASSPYDNEQFF.

This clonotype showed up just a few times. In DNA, the CDR3 is TGTGCCAGCAGTTTGGGACAGGCCCAAATTGAGCAGTTCTTC. Its protein is CASSLGQAQIEQFF. The chain recombines TRBV12-3 or TRBV12-4 with TRBJ2-1; 8 positions match TRBD1. This CDR3 is built from 14 residues. J gave up 9 bases and V 3 bases, and 7 bases lay outside the gene matches.

The J gene is TRBJ2-2, the V gene TRBV2; 9 nucleotides agree with TRBD1. The germline CDR1 and CDR2 sequences are SNHLY and FYNNEI. CDR3 length: 15 residues. The J segment lost 6 bases and the V segment lost 5 bases, leaving 7 bases of the junction unmatched. DNA of the CDR3: TGTGCCAGCAGTCCGGGACAGGGAAGGGCCGGGGAGCTGTTTTTT. Its protein product is CASSPGQGRAGELFF.

This clonotype was found a few times. This chain joins TRBV5-1 and TRBJ1-2; TRBD1 agrees at 9 bases. Germline trimming cut 3 bases from V and 2 bases from J; bases unmatched to any gene: 5. CDR3 length: 15 residues. Germline V gene data show CDR1 as SGHRS and CDR2 as YFSETQ. This CDR3 is CASSSWTGDNYGYTF. The CDR3 DNA sequence: TGCGCCAGCAGCTCGTGGACAGGGGACAACTATGGCTACACCTTC.

This clonotype was observed a few times. The chain uses TRBV12-3 or TRBV12-4 and TRBJ1-2; D ambiguous. The CDR3 is 14 amino acids. V gave up 8 bases and J gave up 2 bases, with 15 bases separating them. In DNA, the CDR3 is TGTGCCAGCGTACAGCGTCCCCAAAACTATGGCTACACCTTC. Translating it yields CASVQRPQNYGYTF.

The V gene is TRBV20-1, the J gene TRBJ1-1; no definite D call. V lost 0 bases to trimming and J lost 4 bases, with 12 bases between them. The CDR3 covers 14 residues. Germline assignment: CDR1 DFQATT and CDR2 SNEGSKA (reference sequence). The CDR3 region is CSARDTGMGTEAFF. The CDR3 nucleotides read TGCAGTGCTAGAGATACCGGTATGGGCACTGAAGCTTTCTTT.

The CDR3 nucleotides are TGTGCCACCAGTGACTCTGGACAGGGGTCTGGAAACACCATATATTTT. It is translated as CATSDSGQGSGNTIYF. The chain joins TRBV24-1 to TRBJ1-3, with 9 bases lining up with TRBD1. CDR3 length: 16 amino acids. CDR1 and CDR2 from the germline V gene are KGHDR and SFDVKD. The trim removed 4 bases at V and 1 base at J, leaving 4 bases unmatched.

This clonotype was observed at least ten times. The chain carries TRBV24-1 and TRBJ2-2; D call uncertain. Germline V gene data show CDR1 as KGHDR and CDR2 as SFDVKD. Trimming stripped 2 bases from V and 0 bases from J, with 6 bases between. The CDR3 runs to 15 residues. CDR3 coding DNA: TGTGCCACCAGTGATTCAGTGACGAACACCGGGGAGCTGTTTTTT. Translating gives CATSDSVTNTGELFF.

This clonotype was seen ten or more times. This chain joins TRBV12-3 or TRBV12-4 and TRBJ2-6; TRBD2 agrees at 7 bases. The CDR3 totals 15 residues. Losses at the gene ends were 5 bases for V and 3 bases for J; bases not matched to a gene: 4. The CDR3 loop is CASSIRTSGANVLTF. The DNA of the CDR3 is TGTGCCAGCAGTATCCGGACTAGTGGGGCCAACGTCCTGACTTTC.

The sample holds a few counts of this clonotype. The junction differs from germline at one of its ends, possibly a read error. The chain has TRBV29-1 and TRBJ2-4; 8 bases align to TRBD2. CDR1 SQVTM and CDR2 ANQGSEA come from the germline V gene. CDR3 size: 10 residues. CDR3 region: CSVEEGTRIF. The CDR3 nucleotides read TGCAGCGTTGAGGAAGGGACTAGGATTTTC.

This clonotype was observed a handful of times. V usage is TRBV4-1 and J usage is TRBJ2-3, with 7 nucleotides matching TRBD2. After removal of 2 bases from V and 2 bases from J, the junction contained 10 bases not matched to a gene. The CDR3 contains 17 residues. Germline CDR1 reads MGHRA; CDR2 reads YSYEKL. Here the CDR3 DNA reads TGCGCCAGCAGCCAAAGGGGCAGCGGGGAAGCCACAGATACGCAGTATTTT. It encodes CASSQRGSGEATDTQYF.

The V gene is TRBV7-8, the J gene TRBJ2-7; D unresolved. This CDR3 region has 15 residues. Germline lookup yields CDR1 SGHVS and CDR2 FQNEAQ. V was trimmed by 1 base and J by 4 bases, leaving 14 bases between them. CDR3 residues: CASSLDLGPAYEQYV. The CDR3 DNA reads TGTGCCAGCAGCTTAGATCTTGGGCCAGCATACGAGCAGTACGTC.

The sample holds a few counts of this clonotype. This sequence joins TRBV20-1 and TRBJ1-6, with 9 bases that match TRBD1. Germline CDR1 is DFQATT and CDR2 is SNEGSKA (reference sequence). This CDR3 is 13 amino acids long. Trimming took 6 bases from V and 9 from J; bases not matched to a gene: 6. As DNA, the CDR3 is TGCAGTGCCACCGGGACAGGGATTTCACCCCTCCACTTT. Its translation is CSATGTGISPLHF.

J is TRBJ2-3 and V is TRBV15; D ambiguous. Trimming shortened V by 0 bases and J by 0 bases, and 10 bases separated the two germline ends. The CDR3 loop spans 16 amino acids. Germline V gene sequence: CDR1 LNHNV, CDR2 YYDKDF (reference sequence). CDR3 nucleotides: TGTGCCACCAGCAGAGATCCGGATAGCAGCACAGATACGCAGTATTTT. Translated: CATSRDPDSSTDTQYF.

The chain recombines TRBV20-1 with TRBJ2-1; D gene uncertain. This CDR3 is built from 14 residues. The germline CDR1 and CDR2 sequences are DFQATT and SNEGSKA (reference sequence). The V end lost 0 bases, the J end lost 8 bases, and 14 bases lay between the germline ends. This chain's CDR3 is CSARDLAEIDEQFF. The CDR3, as DNA: TGCAGTGCTAGAGATCTGGCAGAGATCGATGAGCAGTTCTTC.

The chain employs TRBV5-1 and TRBJ1-2; 12 bases are shared with TRBD1. The CDR3 runs to 14 residues. With V trimmed by 3 bases and J by 8 bases, 5 bases remained unmatched. Germline V gene sequence: CDR1 SGHRS, CDR2 YFSETQ. CDR3 residues: CASSSGQGAFGYTF. The CDR3 DNA sequence: TGCGCCAGCAGCTCGGGACAGGGGGCGTTCGGCTACACCTTC.

V gene TRBV9 combines with J gene TRBJ2-1; perhaps TRBD1 as D (6 bases). Germline CDR1 SGDLS, CDR2 YYNGEE. The CDR3 length is 14 residues. V shed 4 bases and J shed 6 bases, with 14 bases lying between them. The CDR3, as DNA: TGTGCCAGCAGCTCATGGGACAATCCCAATGAGCAGTTCTTC. Protein: CASSSWDNPNEQFF.

This clonotype was found a few times. This chain connects TRBV11-2 to TRBJ1-2; D remains ambiguous. This CDR3 is built from 13 residues. The germline CDR1 and CDR2 sequences are SGHAT and FQNNGV. Deletions cut 5 bases from V and 1 base from J, with 8 bases between. The CDR3 bases are TGTGCCAGCAGCGCCGTGAATAACTATGGCTACACCTTC. This sequence encodes CASSAVNNYGYTF.

The chain recombines TRBV6-2 or TRBV6-3 with TRBJ2-6; D unresolved. Trimming removed 7 bases at V and 3 bases at J, with 10 bases between. Germline CDR1 reads MNHEY; CDR2 reads SVGEGT. The CDR3 length is 14 residues. CDR3 sequence reads: CASTHTGGANVLTF. The CDR3 DNA sequence: TGTGCCAGCACTCACACCGGTGGGGCCAACGTCCTGACTTTC.

This clonotype was seen a few times. CDR3 bases: TGTGCCATCAGTGGCGAGGGTGGACAGGGCCACAATGAGCAGTTCTTC. This translates into CAISGEGGQGHNEQFF. The chain couples TRBV10-3 to TRBJ2-1; 8 nucleotides match TRBD1. The length of the CDR3 is 16 residues. Germline lookup yields CDR1 ENHRY and CDR2 SYGVKD. The V and J ends lost 4 bases and 5 bases, in that order; junction bases with no gene match: 10.

This clonotype was counted many times. The rearrangement uses TRBV28 and TRBJ2-3; possibly TRBD1 for D (5 bases). This CDR3 is 14 amino acids long. V lost 2 bases to trimming and J lost 2 bases, with 8 bases between them. Per the germline V gene, CDR1 is MDHEN and CDR2 is SYDVKM. The CDR3 reads CASSLGGATDTQYF. For the CDR3, the DNA is TGTGCCAGCAGTTTAGGTGGGGCCACAGATACGCAGTATTTT.

The rearrangement links TRBV29-1 to TRBJ2-7; a weak D match, TRBD1 (6 bases). This CDR3 spans 13 amino acids. Germline CDR1 SQVTM, CDR2 ANQGSEA. The V end lost 4 bases, the J end lost 2 bases, and 12 bases lay between the germline ends. CDR3 amino acids: CSVGKTGAYEQYF. The DNA of the CDR3 is TGCAGCGTTGGCAAGACAGGCGCCTACGAGCAGTACTTC.

The chain uses TRBV5-1 and TRBJ2-5, with a weak D call TRBD2 (6 bases). CDR1 is SGHRS, CDR2 YFSETQ, per germline. Trimming took 0 bases from V and 0 from J, leaving 12 bases between them. The CDR3 extends over 16 amino acids. Written as DNA, the CDR3 is TGCGCCAGCAGCTTGGGGACTACCAGTTACCAAGAGACCCAGTACTTC. It is translated as CASSLGTTSYQETQYF.

This clonotype occurred many times. The chain employs TRBV12-3 or TRBV12-4 and TRBJ1-1; TRBD1 might be the D (5 bases). CDR3 length equals 14 residues. The ends were cut back, 6 bases at V and 5 bases at J, with 16 bases in the middle. The CDR3 here is CASSSGLGRTEAFF. CDR3 DNA: TGTGCCAGCAGCTCCGGACTGGGGCGGACTGAAGCTTTCTTT.

This chain connects TRBV30 to TRBJ1-4; D unresolved. V was pared by 4 bases and J by 5 bases, with 14 bases between. The CDR3 length is 14 residues. Germline values: CDR1 GTSNPN, CDR2 SVGIG (reference sequence). CDR3 loop: CAWNLGPTNEKLFF. The CDR3 region has the DNA TGTGCCTGGAACCTGGGCCCTACAAATGAAAAACTGTTTTTT.

The V gene is TRBV27, the J gene TRBJ1-2, with 8 bases that match TRBD1. The CDR3 has 15 amino acids. Germline CDR1 MNHEY, CDR2 SMNVEV (reference sequence). V was pared by 2 bases and J by 7 bases, with 9 bases of the junction left unmatched. CDR3 nucleotides: TGTGCCAGCAGTTTAACCCAGACAGGGGAGACTGGCTACACCTTC. It encodes CASSLTQTGETGYTF.

This sequence joins TRBV9 and TRBJ2-2; 14 bases agree with TRBD2. After removal of 3 bases from V and 9 bases from J, the junction contained 4 bases not matched to a gene. Germline CDR1 and CDR2: SGDLS and YYNGEE. The CDR3 is 15 amino acids. Here the CDR3 reads CASSEGLAGDRELFF. DNA for the CDR3: TGTGCCAGCAGCGAGGGACTAGCGGGAGATCGGGAGCTGTTTTTT.

The chain carries TRBV20-1 and TRBJ2-1; D may be TRBD2 (6 bases). The CDR3 extends over 14 amino acids. Germline V lookup: CDR1 DFQATT, CDR2 SNEGSKA (reference sequence). Deletions cut 2 bases from V and 2 bases from J, with 10 bases between. The CDR3 region has the DNA TGCAGTGCTAGAACGGGGGATGCCTACAATGAGCAGTTCTTC. This encodes CSARTGDAYNEQFF.